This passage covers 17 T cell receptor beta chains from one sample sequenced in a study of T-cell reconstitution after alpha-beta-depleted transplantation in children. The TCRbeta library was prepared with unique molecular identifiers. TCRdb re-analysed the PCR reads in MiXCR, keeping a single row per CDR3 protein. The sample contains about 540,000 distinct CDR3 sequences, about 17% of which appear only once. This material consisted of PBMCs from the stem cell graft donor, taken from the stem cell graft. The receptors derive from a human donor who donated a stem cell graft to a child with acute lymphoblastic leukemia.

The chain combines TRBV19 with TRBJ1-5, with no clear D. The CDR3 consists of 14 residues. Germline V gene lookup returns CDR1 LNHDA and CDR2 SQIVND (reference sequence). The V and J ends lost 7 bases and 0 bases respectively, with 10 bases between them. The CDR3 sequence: CASNWVGSNQPQHF. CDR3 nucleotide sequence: TGTGCCAGTAACTGGGTAGGTAGCAATCAGCCCCAGCATTTT.

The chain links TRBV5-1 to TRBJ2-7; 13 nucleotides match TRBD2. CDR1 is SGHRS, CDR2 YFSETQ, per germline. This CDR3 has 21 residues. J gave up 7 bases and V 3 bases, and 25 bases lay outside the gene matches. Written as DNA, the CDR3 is TGCGCCAGCAGCTCCATCAATTTCAGGGTCTATGGACTAGCGGGAGCGGGTGAGCAGTACTTC. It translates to CASSSINFRVYGLAGAGEQYF.

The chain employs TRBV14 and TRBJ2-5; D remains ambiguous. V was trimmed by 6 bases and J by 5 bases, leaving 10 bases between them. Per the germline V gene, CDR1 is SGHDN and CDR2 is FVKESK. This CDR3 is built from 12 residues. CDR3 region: CASSSTRETQYF. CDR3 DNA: TGTGCCAGCAGTTCCACCAGGGAGACCCAGTACTTC.

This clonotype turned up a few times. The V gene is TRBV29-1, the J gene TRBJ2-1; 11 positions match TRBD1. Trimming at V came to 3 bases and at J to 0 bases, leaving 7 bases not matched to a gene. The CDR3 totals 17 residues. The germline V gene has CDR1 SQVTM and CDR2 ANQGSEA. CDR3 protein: CSVDGTGGISSYNEQFF. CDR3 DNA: TGCAGCGTTGACGGGACAGGGGGGATCAGCTCCTACAATGAGCAGTTCTTC.

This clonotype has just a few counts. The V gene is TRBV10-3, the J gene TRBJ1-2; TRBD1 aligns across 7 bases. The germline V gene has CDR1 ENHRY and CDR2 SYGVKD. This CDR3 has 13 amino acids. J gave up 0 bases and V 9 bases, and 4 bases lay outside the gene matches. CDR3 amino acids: CAIRQGPNYGYTF. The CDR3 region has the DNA TGTGCCATAAGACAGGGTCCTAACTATGGCTACACCTTC.

The DNA of the CDR3 is TGTGCCAGCAGCCAACTAACCCCCCAAGAGACCCAGTACTTC. Translation: CASSQLTPQETQYF. The chain links TRBV11-1 to TRBJ2-5, with no clear D. V was pared by 5 bases and J by 1 base, with 11 bases between. CDR3 length: 14 residues. Germline V CDR1 and CDR2: SGHAT, FQDESV (reference sequence).

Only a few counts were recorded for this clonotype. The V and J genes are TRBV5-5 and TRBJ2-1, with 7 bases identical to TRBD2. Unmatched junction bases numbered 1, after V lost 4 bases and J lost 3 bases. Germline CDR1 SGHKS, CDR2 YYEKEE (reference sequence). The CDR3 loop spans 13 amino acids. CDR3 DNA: TGTGCCAGCAGCGGGGGGGTCTACAATGAGCAGTTCTTC. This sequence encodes CASSGGVYNEQFF.

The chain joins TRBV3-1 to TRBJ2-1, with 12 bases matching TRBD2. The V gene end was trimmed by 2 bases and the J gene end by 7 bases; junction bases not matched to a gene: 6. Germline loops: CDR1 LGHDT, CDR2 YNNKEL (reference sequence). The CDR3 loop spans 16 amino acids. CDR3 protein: CASSQWASGRGNEQFF. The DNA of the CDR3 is TGTGCCAGCAGCCAATGGGCTAGCGGGAGGGGGAATGAGCAGTTCTTC.

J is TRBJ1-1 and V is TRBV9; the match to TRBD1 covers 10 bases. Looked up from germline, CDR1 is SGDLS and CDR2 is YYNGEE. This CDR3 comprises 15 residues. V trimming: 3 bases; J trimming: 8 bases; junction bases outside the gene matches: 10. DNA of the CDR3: TGTGCCAGCAGCGGACTTGGGACAGGGGCGTCGGAAGCTTTCTTT. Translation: CASSGLGTGASEAFF.

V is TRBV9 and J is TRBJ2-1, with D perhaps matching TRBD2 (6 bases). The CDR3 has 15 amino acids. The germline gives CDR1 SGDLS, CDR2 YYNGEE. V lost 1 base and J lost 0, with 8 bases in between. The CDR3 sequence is CASSVQGGSYNEQFF. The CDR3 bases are TGTGCCAGCAGCGTACAGGGAGGCTCCTACAATGAGCAGTTCTTC.

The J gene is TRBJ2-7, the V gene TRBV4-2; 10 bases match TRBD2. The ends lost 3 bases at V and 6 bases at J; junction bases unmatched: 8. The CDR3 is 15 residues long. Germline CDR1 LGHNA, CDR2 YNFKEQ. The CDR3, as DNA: TGTGCCAGCAGCCAGGGCCTAGCGGGAGTCGCCGAGCAGTACTTC. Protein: CASSQGLAGVAEQYF.

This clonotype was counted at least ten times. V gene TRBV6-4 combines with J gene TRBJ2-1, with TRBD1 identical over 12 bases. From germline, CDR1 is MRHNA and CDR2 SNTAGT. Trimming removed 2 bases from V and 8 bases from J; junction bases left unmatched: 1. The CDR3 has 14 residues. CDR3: CASSDGTGGDEQFF. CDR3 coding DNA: TGTGCCAGCAGTGACGGGACAGGGGGCGATGAGCAGTTCTTC.

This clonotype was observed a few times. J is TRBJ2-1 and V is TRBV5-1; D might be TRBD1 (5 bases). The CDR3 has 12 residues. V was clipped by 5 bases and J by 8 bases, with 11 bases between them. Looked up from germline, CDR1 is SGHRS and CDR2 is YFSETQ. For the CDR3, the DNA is TGCGCCAGCAGGCTAATACAGGATGAGCAGTTCTTC. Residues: CASRLIQDEQFF. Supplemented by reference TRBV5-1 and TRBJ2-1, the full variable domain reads KAGVTQTPRYLIKTRGQQVTLSCSPISGHRSVSWYQQTPGQGLQFLFEYFSETQRNKGNFPGRFSGRQFSNSRSEMNVSTLELGDSALYLCASRLIQDEQFFGPGTRLTVL.

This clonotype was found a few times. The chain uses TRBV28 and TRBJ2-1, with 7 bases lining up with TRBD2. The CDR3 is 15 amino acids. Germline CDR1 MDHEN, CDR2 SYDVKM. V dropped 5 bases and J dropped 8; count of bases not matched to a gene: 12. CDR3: CASSPTSAGDYEQFF. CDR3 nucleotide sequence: TGTGCCAGCAGTCCGACTTCTGCGGGAGACTATGAGCAGTTCTTC.

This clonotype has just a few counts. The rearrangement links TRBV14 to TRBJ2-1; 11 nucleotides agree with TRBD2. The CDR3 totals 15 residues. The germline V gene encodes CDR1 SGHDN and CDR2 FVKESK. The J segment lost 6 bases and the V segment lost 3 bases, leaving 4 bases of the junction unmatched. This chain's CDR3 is CASSQGTSGTNEQFF. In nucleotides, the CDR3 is TGTGCCAGCAGCCAGGGGACTAGCGGCACCAATGAGCAGTTCTTC.

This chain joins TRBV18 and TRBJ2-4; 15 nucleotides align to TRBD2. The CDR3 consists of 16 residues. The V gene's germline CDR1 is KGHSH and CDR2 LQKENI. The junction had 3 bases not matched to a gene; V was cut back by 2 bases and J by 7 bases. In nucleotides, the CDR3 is TGTGCCAGCTCACCAGGACTAGCGGGAGGGAACAACATTCAGTACTTC. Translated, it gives CASSPGLAGGNNIQYF.

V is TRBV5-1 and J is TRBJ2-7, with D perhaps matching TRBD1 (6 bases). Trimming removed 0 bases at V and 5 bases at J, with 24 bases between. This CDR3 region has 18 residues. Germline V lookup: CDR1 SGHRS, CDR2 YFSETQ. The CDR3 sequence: CASSLGAAPRGIGDEQYF. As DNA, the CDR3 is TGCGCCAGCAGCTTGGGGGCCGCTCCAAGGGGGATCGGTGACGAGCAGTACTTC. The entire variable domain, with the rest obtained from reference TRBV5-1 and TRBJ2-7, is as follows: KAGVTQTPRYLIKTRGQQVTLSCSPISGHRSVSWYQQTPGQGLQFLFEYFSETQRNKGNFPGRFSGRQFSNSRSEMNVSTLELGDSALYLCASSLGAAPRGIGDEQYFGPGTRLTVT.